Only a few counts were recorded for the clone carrying this T cell receptor (beta chain). Its matching antigen is unknown. The germline CDR1 and CDR2 sequences are SEHNR and FQNEAQ (reference sequence). V dropped 5 bases and J dropped 7 bases, with 33 bases sitting between them. The CDR3 is 19 amino acids. Both 60 Vbeta primers and 13 Jbeta primers went into the PCR. TCRdb's table, derived via immunoSEQ multiplex PCR, lists solely in-frame clones and lacks some. The top ten clones hold more than 2.5% of a sample with about 140,000 clones, roughly four fifths of them seen once. The sample originates from a study of cytomegalovirus exposure and HLA in healthy donors. Findings and limits, study-wide: Some highly shared sequence variants likely arose as a pipeline artifact.

The sequenced sample consisted of PBMCs. This TCR derives from a male donor in good health and CMV-seronegative. The J gene is TRBJ2-7, the V gene TRBV7-9; perhaps TRBD1 as D (5 bases). Written as DNA, the CDR3 is TGTGCCAGCAGCCATGATCCCCAGACCAGGGCATCCACTTTTACGGAGCAGTACTTC. This sequence encodes CASSHDPQTRASTFTEQYF.